A single sample gave rise to the 30 T cell receptor beta chains below, sequenced in a study of TIL therapy for anti-PD-1-resistant metastatic lung cancer. Time point indicated: pre-treatment sample, taken before nivolumab and TIL therapy. Tumor tissue came from excised metastases, mostly pleural nodules or supraclavicular lymph nodes. The libraries were made with immunoSEQ v3. Here immunoSEQ multiplex PCR was the method, and the copy in TCRdb shows in-frame clones only, minus some. The sample includes about 95,000 clones, 65% of them seen just once. Here the sequenced sample was tumor tissue, taken at baseline. These receptors all come from a person aged 25 to 85 with non-small cell lung cancer.

The chain carries TRBV6-5 and TRBJ1-1, with 11 nucleotides matching TRBD1. Germline V lookup: CDR1 MNHEY, CDR2 SVGAGI. CDR3 length equals 13 residues. With 6 bases clipped from V and 8 bases from J, the junction kept 5 bases outside the gene matches. The CDR3 DNA reads TGTGCCAGCAGCAGGGACAGGGGGTCAGAAGCTTTCTTT. It specifies CASSRDRGSEAFF.

Details on this clone: This specimen includes other DNA sequences encoding the same CDR3. CDR3 sequence reads: CASSLTGGNQPQHF. The DNA for the CDR3 is TGCGCCAGCAGCTTAACAGGGGGCAATCAGCCCCAGCATTTT. The chain has TRBV5-1 and TRBJ1-5, with 7 bases that match TRBD1. The germline V gene has CDR1 SGHRS and CDR2 YFSETQ. The CDR3 totals 14 residues. V dropped 2 bases and J dropped 2; count of bases not matched to a gene: 1.

The CDR3 DNA follows: TGTGCCAGCAGTTCCACGAGCGGATTTACAGATACGCAGTATTTT. Translation: CASSSTSGFTDTQYF. The V gene is TRBV3-1 (or the pseudogene TRBV3-2), the J gene TRBJ2-3, with D maybe TRBD2 (5 bases). The CDR3 spans 15 residues. Trimming removed 6 bases at V and 3 bases at J, with 16 bases between. Germline V lookup: CDR1 LGHDT, CDR2 YNNKEL (reference sequence).

This clone has only a few counts. The V call is TRBV28, the J call TRBJ2-1, with 7 bases that match TRBD2. The V gene's germline CDR1 is MDHEN and CDR2 SYDVKM. The ends lost 6 bases at V and 8 bases at J; junction bases unmatched: 10. The CDR3 has 14 amino acids. The CDR3 spells CASSAGLDSHEQFF. For the CDR3, the DNA is TGTGCCAGCAGCGCCGGACTAGATTCCCATGAGCAGTTCTTC.

The chain links TRBV4-2 to TRBJ2-7; TRBD1 is a possible D gene (5 bases). Germline CDR1 reads LGHNA; CDR2 reads YNFKEQ. The CDR3 loop spans 13 amino acids. The V end lost 3 bases, the J end lost 4 bases, and 10 bases lay between the germline ends. CDR3 sequence: CASSQETGYEQYF. CDR3 DNA: TGTGCCAGCAGCCAGGAAACAGGTTACGAGCAGTACTTC.

This rearrangement joins TRBV15 to TRBJ1-4; D gene uncertain. Germline V CDR1 and CDR2: LNHNV, YYDKDF (reference sequence). V lost 0 bases to trimming and J lost 7 bases, with 12 bases between them. The CDR3 contains 15 residues. In nucleotides, the CDR3 is TGTGCCACCAGCAGAGACCGGGGAGACGGTGAAAAACTGTTTTTT. Residues: CATSRDRGDGEKLFF.

The chain uses TRBV2 and TRBJ2-5; 8 bases align to TRBD2. V dropped 6 bases and J dropped 4; count of bases not matched to a gene: 7. This CDR3 spans 14 amino acids. Germline loops: CDR1 SNHLY, CDR2 FYNNEI. The CDR3 reads CASRQTSARETQYF. CDR3 nucleotides: TGTGCCAGCAGGCAGACTAGCGCGAGAGAGACCCAGTACTTC.

The chain is built from TRBV6-5 and TRBJ2-1; 8 bases are shared with TRBD1. The CDR3 is made up of 15 amino acids. With V trimmed by 4 bases and J by 0 bases, 2 bases remained unmatched. Germline values: CDR1 MNHEY, CDR2 SVGAGI. CDR3 coding DNA: TGTGCCAGCAGTTTGACAGGGGCCTCCTACAATGAGCAGTTCTTC. This encodes CASSLTGASYNEQFF.

This clone was seen only a few times. The genes are TRBV3-1 (or the pseudogene TRBV3-2) and TRBJ2-2; D not certain. The CDR3 consists of 13 residues. Trimming pared 6 bases from V and 2 bases from J, leaving 7 bases between. Germline assignment: CDR1 LGHDT and CDR2 YNNKEL (reference sequence). CDR3 bases: TGTGCCAGCAGAGGCTCTAACACCGGGGAGCTGTTTTTT. Protein product: CASRGSNTGELFF.

This chain links TRBV28 with TRBJ2-2, with 7 bases lining up with TRBD2. Per the germline V gene, CDR1 is MDHEN and CDR2 is SYDVKM. The CDR3 runs 14 residues. V trimming: 5 bases; J trimming: 3 bases; junction bases outside the gene matches: 3. The CDR3, as DNA: TGTGCCAGCAGTGGGGGGGGACACACCGGGGAGCTGTTTTTT. Translating it yields CASSGGGHTGELFF.

This clone was counted only a few times. The chain combines TRBV18 with TRBJ2-1; D gene uncertain. The germline V gene has CDR1 KGHSH and CDR2 LQKENI. Trimming took 3 bases from V and 9 from J, leaving 9 bases between them. CDR3 length: 12 amino acids. The CDR3 DNA sequence: TGTGCCAGCTCACCTGAGACAATTGAGCAGTTCTTC. It translates to CASSPETIEQFF. The full variable domain, completed using reference TRBV18 and TRBJ2-1, is NAGVMQNPRHLVRRRGQEARLRCSPMKGHSHVYWYRQLPEEGLKFMVYLQKENIIDESGMPKERFSAEFPKEGPSILRIQQVVRGDSAAYFCASSPETIEQFFGPGTRLTVL.

The chain joins TRBV7-2 to TRBJ2-1; possibly TRBD1 for D (6 bases). The CDR3 has 14 residues. Germline V gives CDR1 SGHTA, CDR2 FQGNSA. V was clipped by 6 bases and J by 5 bases, with 14 bases between them. CDR3: CASRKGGQHNEQFF. The DNA for the CDR3 is TGTGCCAGCAGAAAAGGGGGACAACACAATGAGCAGTTCTTC.

The chain has TRBV9 and TRBJ2-1; D possibly corresponds to TRBD1 (5 bases). The ends were cut back, 7 bases at V and 0 bases at J, with 20 bases in the middle. This CDR3 is built from 17 residues. CDR1 is SGDLS and CDR2 is YYNGEE in the germline V gene. CDR3 in DNA: TGTGCCAGCGGCATAAATTTGCAGGGTAGCTCCTACAATGAGCAGTTCTTC. Amino acid sequence: CASGINLQGSSYNEQFF.

The chain carries TRBV29-1 and TRBJ2-5; possible D gene TRBD2, 6 bases. The CDR3 runs 11 residues. The germline gives CDR1 SQVTM, CDR2 ANQGSEA. The V gene lost 6 bases and the J gene lost 4 bases, with 9 bases spanning the gap. Here the CDR3 reads CSVERVETQYF. CDR3 bases: TGCAGCGTAGAGCGGGTAGAGACCCAGTACTTC.

This chain connects TRBV10-3 to TRBJ1-4; 9 bases fit TRBD1. Germline CDR1 and CDR2: ENHRY and SYGVKD. This CDR3 region has 15 residues. The trim removed 0 bases at V and 4 bases at J, leaving 0 bases unmatched. CDR3 bases: TGTGCCATCAGTGAGTCGGACAGGGGTAATGAAAAACTGTTTTTT. Translating gives CAISESDRGNEKLFF.

The rearrangement uses TRBV5-1 and TRBJ2-3, with D uncertain. CDR1 SGHRS and CDR2 YFSETQ come from the germline V gene. Trimming took 0 bases from V and 4 from J, leaving 9 bases between them. The CDR3 is made up of 14 amino acids. The CDR3 spells CASSLATGADTQYF. As DNA, the CDR3 is TGCGCCAGCAGCTTGGCTACTGGCGCAGATACGCAGTATTTT.

The chain joins TRBV7-3 to TRBJ2-1; possible D gene TRBD2, 5 bases. CDR3 length: 14 residues. Per germline, CDR1 SGHTA and CDR2 FQGTGA. Trimming cost V 5 bases and J 4 bases, with 12 bases left between them. CDR3: CASSTGSPYNEQFF. The CDR3 coding sequence is TGTGCCAGCAGCACGGGGAGCCCTTACAATGAGCAGTTCTTC.

CDR3 region: CASSLDGAPGEKLFF. The CDR3 DNA sequence: TGTGCCAGCAGCTTAGATGGGGCCCCGGGAGAAAAACTGTTTTTT. The chain links TRBV11-2 to TRBJ1-4; D possibly corresponds to TRBD1 (5 bases). Germline V lookup: CDR1 SGHAT, CDR2 FQNNGV. The CDR3 extends over 15 amino acids. V gave up 0 bases and J gave up 8 bases, with 13 bases separating them.

This chain links TRBV10-3 with TRBJ2-7; a weak D match, TRBD2 (7 bases). This CDR3 has 16 residues. From germline, CDR1 is ENHRY and CDR2 SYGVKD. V was trimmed by 6 bases and J by 3 bases, leaving 21 bases between them. The CDR3, as DNA: TGTGCCATCAGGCCTTCGGATGGGGGGGCCGGCTACGAGCAGTACTTC. Translating gives CAIRPSDGGAGYEQYF.

This rearrangement joins TRBV11-2 to TRBJ1-6, with D perhaps TRBD1 (5 bases). CDR1 and CDR2 from the germline V gene are SGHAT and FQNNGV. The CDR3 contains 16 residues. V shed 5 bases and J shed 7 bases, with 18 bases lying between them. The CDR3 region has the DNA TGTGCCAGCAGCCCCACGGGACCGGGAGGCAATTCACCCCTCCACTTT. It is translated as CASSPTGPGGNSPLHF.

The chain is built from TRBV3-1 (or the pseudogene TRBV3-2) and TRBJ2-2, with TRBD2 identical over 14 bases. Trimming took 2 bases from V and 4 from J; bases not matched to a gene: 3. The V gene's germline CDR1 is LGHDT and CDR2 YNNKEL (reference sequence). CDR3 length: 17 amino acids. This CDR3 is CASSQLTSGGATGELFF. CDR3 DNA sequence: TGTGCCAGCAGCCAACTGACTAGCGGGGGGGCCACCGGGGAGCTGTTTTTT.

The rearrangement links TRBV19 to TRBJ2-7; 10 bases are a match to TRBD1. Germline lookup yields CDR1 LNHDA and CDR2 SQIVND (reference sequence). CDR3 length: 17 amino acids. After removal of 4 bases from V and 3 bases from J, the junction contained 12 bases not matched to a gene. CDR3 DNA sequence: TGTGCCAGTAGTACAGTTAACCGGGACAGGGGTTACTACGAGCAGTACTTC. It codes for CASSTVNRDRGYYEQYF.

V usage is TRBV29-1 and J usage is TRBJ1-5; D unresolved. Trimming took 4 bases from V and 4 from J, leaving 8 bases between them. Germline V lookup: CDR1 SQVTM, CDR2 ANQGSEA. The CDR3 totals 12 residues. CDR3 nucleotide sequence: TGCAGCGTTGTTTGGGAAAATCAGCCCCAGCATTTT. Translating gives CSVVWENQPQHF. The full variable domain, in which reference TRBV29-1 and TRBJ1-5 provide the parts outside the CDR3, is SAVISQKPSRDICQRGTSLTIQCQVDSQVTMMFWYRQQPGQSLTLIATANQGSEATYESGFVIDKFPISRPNLTFSTLTVSNMSPEDSSIYLCSVVWENQPQHFGDGTRLSIL.

The V gene is TRBV28, the J gene TRBJ1-3; 7 bases map to TRBD1. V lost 5 bases to trimming and J lost 4 bases; unmatched junction nucleotides: 5. Germline V gene sequence: CDR1 MDHEN, CDR2 SYDVKM. The CDR3 is made up of 14 amino acids. This chain's CDR3 is CASSADRRGNTIYF. In DNA, the CDR3 is TGTGCCAGCAGTGCGGACAGGAGGGGAAACACCATATATTTT.

V usage is TRBV7-9 and J usage is TRBJ1-1; TRBD1 matches at 10 bases. Germline V CDR1 and CDR2: SEHNR, FQNEAQ (reference sequence). V trimming: 8 bases; J trimming: 4 bases; junction bases outside the gene matches: 4. There are 13 residues in the CDR3. CDR3 nucleotides: TGTGCCAGCTCCGGGACAGGGGTCACTGAAGCTTTCTTT. Translated, it gives CASSGTGVTEAFF.

The chain has TRBV6-5 and TRBJ2-3; no firm D call. The CDR3 consists of 13 residues. Germline V gene lookup returns CDR1 MNHEY and CDR2 SVGAGI. Trimming cost V 4 bases and J 6 bases, with 11 bases left between them. The CDR3 protein is CASSSPPGDTQYF. The CDR3 DNA is TGTGCCAGCAGTTCCCCACCCGGGGATACGCAGTATTTT.

This clone was seen a few times. Within the sample, other DNA sequences also encode this same CDR3. The V gene is TRBV12-3 or TRBV12-4, the J gene TRBJ2-5; TRBD1 might be the D (5 bases). Trimming took off 6 bases at V and 5 bases at J, with 7 bases between the two ends. CDR3 size: 11 residues. Written as DNA, the CDR3 is TGTGCCAGCAGGGGGCGGGAGACCCAGTACTTC. It yields the protein CASRGRETQYF.

The V call is TRBV27, the J call TRBJ1-2, with 7 bases lining up with TRBD1. Germline lookup yields CDR1 MNHEY and CDR2 SMNVEV (reference sequence). Trimming at V came to 3 bases and at J to 4 bases, leaving 8 bases not matched to a gene. The CDR3 is 15 amino acids. The CDR3 here is CASSLAGTDTYGYTF. CDR3 nucleotides: TGTGCCAGCAGTTTGGCGGGGACAGACACCTATGGCTACACCTTC.

In this sample, this clone turned up a few times. The J gene is TRBJ2-7, the V gene TRBV4-3; D gene unclear. V was shortened by 1 base and J by 3 bases, with 13 bases between the two germline ends. The CDR3 has 15 residues. CDR1 is LGHNA, CDR2 YSLEER, per germline. The CDR3 sequence: CASSQALGDIYEQYF. The CDR3 DNA is TGCGCCAGCAGCCAAGCGCTCGGAGATATCTACGAGCAGTACTTC.

The CDR3 here is CSGGTDEAFF. The DNA for the CDR3 is TGCAGCGGGGGGACAGACGAAGCTTTCTTT. This rearrangement joins TRBV29-1 to TRBJ1-1; 7 bases are a match to TRBD1. Germline V gene data show CDR1 as SQVTM and CDR2 as ANQGSEA. The junction had 4 bases not matched to a gene; V was cut back by 7 bases and J by 8 bases. The CDR3 is 10 amino acids.